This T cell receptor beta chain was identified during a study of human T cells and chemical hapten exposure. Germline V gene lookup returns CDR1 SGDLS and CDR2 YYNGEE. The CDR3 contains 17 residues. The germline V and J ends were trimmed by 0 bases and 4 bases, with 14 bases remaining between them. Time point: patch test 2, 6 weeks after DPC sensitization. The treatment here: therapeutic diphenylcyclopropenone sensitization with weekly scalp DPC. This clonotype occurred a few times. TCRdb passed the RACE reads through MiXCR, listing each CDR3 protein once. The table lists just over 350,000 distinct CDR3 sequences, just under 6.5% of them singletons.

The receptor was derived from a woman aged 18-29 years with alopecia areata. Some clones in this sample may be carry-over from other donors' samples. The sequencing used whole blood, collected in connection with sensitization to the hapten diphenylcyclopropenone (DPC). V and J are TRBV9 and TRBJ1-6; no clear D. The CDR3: CASSVAESLLYNSPLHF. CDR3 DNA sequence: TGTGCCAGCAGCGTAGCTGAGTCACTCCTTTATAATTCACCCCTCCACTTT.